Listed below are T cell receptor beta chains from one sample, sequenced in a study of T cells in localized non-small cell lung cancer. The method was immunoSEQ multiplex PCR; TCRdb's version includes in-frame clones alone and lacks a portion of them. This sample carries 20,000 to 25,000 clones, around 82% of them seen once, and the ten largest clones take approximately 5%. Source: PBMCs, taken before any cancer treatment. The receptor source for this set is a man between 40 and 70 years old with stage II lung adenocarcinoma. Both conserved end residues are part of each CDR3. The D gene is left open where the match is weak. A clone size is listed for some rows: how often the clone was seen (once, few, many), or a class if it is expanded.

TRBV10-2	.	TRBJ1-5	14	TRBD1	CASTNRGSNQPQHF	TGCGCCAGCACAAACAGGGGAAGCAATCAGCCCCAGCATTTT
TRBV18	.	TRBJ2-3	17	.	CASSPSLISGGTDTQYF	TGTGCCAGCTCACCATCCCTTATTAGCGGAGGCACAGATACGCAGTATTTT
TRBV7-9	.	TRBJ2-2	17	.	CASSSSLTRGNTGELFF	TGTGCCAGCAGCTCATCCCTGACAAGGGGGAACACCGGGGAGCTGTTTTTT
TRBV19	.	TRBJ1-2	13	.	CASSINGAPGYTF	TGTGCCAGTAGTATTAATGGGGCACCCGGCTACACCTTC
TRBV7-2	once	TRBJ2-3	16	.	CASSLRLRGRTDTQYF	TGTGCCAGCAGCCTCCGGTTAAGGGGGAGAACAGATACGCAGTATTTT
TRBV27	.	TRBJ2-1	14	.	CASSLGYLGNEQFF	TGTGCCAGCAGTTTGGGGTATCTAGGCAATGAGCAGTTCTTC
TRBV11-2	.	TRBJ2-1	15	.	CASSLDGDAYNEQFF	TGTGCCAGCAGCTTAGATGGGGACGCCTACAATGAGCAGTTCTTC
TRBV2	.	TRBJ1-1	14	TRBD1	CASRAGQGYTEAFF	TGTGCCAGCAGGGCGGGACAGGGGTACACTGAAGCTTTCTTT
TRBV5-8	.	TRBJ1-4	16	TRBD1	CASSPRVGDRANGLFF	TGTGCCAGCAGCCCCCGGGTTGGGGACAGGGCTAACGGACTGTTTTTT
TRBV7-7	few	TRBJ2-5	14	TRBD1	CASSWDRGSETQYF	TGTGCTAGCAGCTGGGACAGGGGTAGTGAGACCCAGTACTTC
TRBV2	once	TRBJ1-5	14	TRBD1	CASTPGQGSQPQHF	TGTGCCAGCACCCCTGGACAGGGAAGTCAGCCCCAGCATTTT
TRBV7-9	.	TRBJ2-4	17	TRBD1	CASSLAGQGGAKNIQYF	TGTGCCAGCAGCTTAGCCGGACAGGGCGGAGCCAAAAACATTCAGTACTTC
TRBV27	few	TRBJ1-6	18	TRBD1	CASSLLTTGEVSNSPLHF	TGTGCCAGCAGTTTATTGACGACAGGGGAGGTATCCAATTCACCCCTCCACTTT
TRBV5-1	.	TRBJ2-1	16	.	CASIPGGKSSYNEQFF	TGCGCCAGTATACCCGGGGGAAAGAGCTCCTACAATGAGCAGTTCTTC
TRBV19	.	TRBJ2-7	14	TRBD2	CASTPTSGRNEQYF	TGTGCCAGTACCCCGACTAGCGGGAGGAACGAGCAGTACTTC
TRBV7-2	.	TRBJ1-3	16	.	CASSPWDGPSGNTIYF	TGTGCCAGCAGCCCGTGGGACGGACCCTCTGGAAACACCATATATTTT
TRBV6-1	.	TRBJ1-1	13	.	CASSEGNTPEAFF	TGTGCCAGCAGTGAAGGGAACACCCCTGAAGCTTTCTTT
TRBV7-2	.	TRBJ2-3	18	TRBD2	CASNLGSGGAMGPDTQYF	TGTGCCAGCAACCTAGGTAGCGGGGGGGCGATGGGGCCAGATACGCAGTATTTT
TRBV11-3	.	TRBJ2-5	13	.	CASSLDPGETQYF	TGTGCCAGCAGCTTAGATCCGGGGGAGACCCAGTACTTC
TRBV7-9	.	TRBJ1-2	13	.	CASSPQGPYGYTF	TGTGCCAGCAGTCCTCAGGGGCCTTATGGCTACACCTTC
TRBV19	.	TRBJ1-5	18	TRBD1	CASSILIAGTGLDQPQHF	TGTGCCAGTAGTATCCTAATCGCCGGGACAGGGTTAGATCAGCCCCAGCATTTT
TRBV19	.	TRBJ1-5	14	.	CASSITDSNQPQHF	TGTGCCAGTAGTATCACAGATAGCAATCAGCCCCAGCATTTT
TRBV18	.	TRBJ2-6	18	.	CASSPFSGRPEGANVLTF	TGTGCCAGCTCACCGTTTTCTGGACGGCCTGAGGGGGCCAACGTCCTGACTTTC
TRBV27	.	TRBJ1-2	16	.	CASSVGHPESNYGYTF	TGTGCCAGCAGTGTAGGACATCCCGAGTCTAACTATGGCTACACCTTC
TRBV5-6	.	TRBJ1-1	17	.	CASSRGDDRGRGTEAFF	TGTGCCAGCAGCAGGGGCGACGACCGCGGTAGGGGGACTGAAGCTTTCTTT
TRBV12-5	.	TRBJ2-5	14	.	CASVFEGIRETQYF	TGTGCTAGTGTCTTTGAGGGGATTCGAGAGACCCAGTACTTC
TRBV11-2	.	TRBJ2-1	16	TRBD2	CASSFSTSGKAGEQFF	TGTGCCAGCAGCTTCTCAACTAGCGGGAAGGCGGGTGAGCAGTTCTTC
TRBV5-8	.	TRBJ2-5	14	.	CASSSGRGKATQYF	TGTGCCAGCAGCTCTGGCAGGGGAAAAGCGACCCAGTACTTC
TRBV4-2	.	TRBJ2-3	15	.	CASSQGSIGGDTQYF	TGTGCCAGCAGCCAAGGGTCAATAGGTGGGGATACGCAGTATTTT
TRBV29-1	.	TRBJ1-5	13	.	CSVRGGSNQPQHF	TGCAGCGTACGCGGGGGCAGCAATCAGCCCCAGCATTTT
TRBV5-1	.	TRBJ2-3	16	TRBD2	CASSLDVGLAGATQYF	TGCGCCAGCAGCTTGGACGTGGGACTAGCGGGGGCTACGCAGTATTTT
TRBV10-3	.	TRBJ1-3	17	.	CAISEISRGTIGNTIYF	TGTGCCATCAGTGAAATTTCGCGGGGAACTATAGGAAACACCATATATTTT
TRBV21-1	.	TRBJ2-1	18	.	CASSINLQGGYYYNEQFF	TGTGCCAGCAGCATCAACCTACAGGGAGGATACTACTACAATGAGCAGTTCTTC
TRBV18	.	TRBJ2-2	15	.	CASSLRQGVAGELFF	TGTGCCAGCTCTCTAAGGCAAGGAGTCGCCGGGGAGCTGTTTTTT
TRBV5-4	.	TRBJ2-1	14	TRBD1	CASSPGQGWIGEFF	TGTGCCAGCAGTCCGGGACAGGGTTGGATAGGAGAGTTCTTC
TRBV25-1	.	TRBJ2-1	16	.	CASSEAGTLENNEQFF	TGTGCCAGCAGTGAAGCGGGGACACTGGAAAACAATGAGCAGTTCTTC
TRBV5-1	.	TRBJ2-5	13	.	CASSRRAGETQYF	TGCGCCAGCAGTCGGAGGGCAGGAGAGACCCAGTACTTC
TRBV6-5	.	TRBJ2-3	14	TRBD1	CANCRGQGTDTQYF	TGTGCCAACTGCCGGGGACAGGGAACCGATACGCAGTATTTT
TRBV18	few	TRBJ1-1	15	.	CASSPPSGSKTEAFF	TGTGCCAGCTCACCACCGTCCGGGAGCAAAACTGAAGCTTTCTTT
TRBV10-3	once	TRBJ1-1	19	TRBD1	CAISEPTGRTGGGSTEAFF	TGTGCCATCAGTGAGCCCACCGGAAGGACAGGGGGGGGTTCCACTGAAGCTTTCTTT
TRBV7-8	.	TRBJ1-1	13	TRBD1	CASSPRDRDSAFF	TGTGCCAGCAGCCCCCGGGACAGGGATTCAGCTTTCTTT
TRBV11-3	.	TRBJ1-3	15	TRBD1	CASSYDRGNGNTIYF	TGTGCCAGCAGTTACGACAGGGGGAACGGAAACACCATATATTTT
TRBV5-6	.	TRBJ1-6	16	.	CASTPYLGQYNSPLHF	TGTGCCAGCACACCCTACCTGGGACAATATAATTCACCCCTCCACTTT
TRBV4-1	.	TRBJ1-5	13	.	CASSQGGNQPQHF	TGCGCCAGCAGCCAAGGAGGTAATCAGCCCCAGCATTTT
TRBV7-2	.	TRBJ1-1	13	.	CASSLMLEGEAFF	TGTGCCAGCAGCTTAATGTTGGAGGGTGAGGCTTTCTTT
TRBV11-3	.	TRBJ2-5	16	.	CASSLRPGGYQETQYF	TGTGCCAGCAGCTTGCGTCCAGGGGGGTACCAAGAGACCCAGTACTTC